The 23 T cell receptor beta chains below come from one sample, sequenced in a study of T and B cells in COVID-19 patients. TRB was amplified from roughly 250-500 ng of blood genomic DNA. TRB rearrangements were amplified by multiplex PCR with BIOMED2 TRB-A/B primers. One entry per CDR3 protein results from TCRdb running MiXCR on the multiplex PCR reads. The data hold more than 4,500 distinct CDR3 sequences, with around a quarter observed a single time. Sequencing input: blood. The receptors stem from a human donor with active COVID-19.

This clonotype was counted many times. This chain uses TRBV6-2 or TRBV6-3 with TRBJ2-3, with TRBD2 as a possible D gene (5 bases). The CDR3 totals 17 residues. V was cut by 3 bases and J by 0 bases, with 16 bases left in between. Germline-derived CDR1 and CDR2 are MNHEY and SVGEGT. The CDR3 DNA follows: TGTGCCAGCAGTTATCTAAAGCTAGCTTCTAGCACAGATACGCAGTATTTT. Amino acids: CASSYLKLASSTDTQYF.

This clonotype has more than one count but fewer than ten. The gene calls are TRBV11-3 and TRBJ2-3; D unclear. Trimming stripped 2 bases from V and 6 bases from J, with 12 bases between. Germline CDR1 SGHNT, CDR2 YENEEA. The CDR3 runs to 14 residues. The chain's CDR3 is CASSLSPVGDTQYF. For the CDR3, the DNA is TGTGCCAGCAGCTTAAGCCCTGTAGGGGATACGCAGTATTTT.

The chain couples TRBV2 to TRBJ1-1; D is unresolved. The CDR3 spans 13 residues. Per germline, CDR1 SNHLY and CDR2 FYNNEI. With 7 bases removed from V and 4 bases from J, the gap between germline ends came to 13 bases. CDR3 nucleotide sequence: TGTGCCAGCAAGGTGATGGGGAGCACTGAAGCTTTCTTT. Its translation: CASKVMGSTEAFF.

By sample fraction, this clonotype is medium-sized. The chain has TRBV29-1 and TRBJ1-2; D not certain. This CDR3 comprises 10 residues. V was cut by 4 bases and J by 6 bases, with 6 bases left in between. Germline V CDR1 and CDR2: SQVTM, ANQGSEA. CDR3 loop: CSVVGNGYTF. The CDR3 DNA is TGCAGCGTTGTAGGGAATGGCTACACCTTC.

This clonotype was recorded many times. The gene calls are TRBV7-9 and TRBJ2-7, with unresolved D. CDR1 and CDR2 from the germline V gene are SEHNR and FQNEAQ (reference sequence). V was clipped by 5 bases and J by 3 bases, with 8 bases between them. This CDR3 spans 12 amino acids. The CDR3, as DNA: TGTGCCAGCAGCGCATTCAACTACGAGCAGTACTTC. Translated: CASSAFNYEQYF.

This chain uses TRBV6-4 with TRBJ1-1; TRBD1 agrees at 9 bases. The J segment lost 3 bases and the V segment lost 6 bases, leaving 8 bases of the junction unmatched. CDR1 is MRHNA and CDR2 is SNTAGT in the germline V gene. The CDR3 contains 15 residues. The CDR3 DNA is TGTGCCAGCAGGGCGGACAGGGGACGGGACACTGAAGCTTTCTTT. This codes for CASRADRGRDTEAFF.

CDR3 loop: CASSPLYRGRPFNSPLHF. For the CDR3, the DNA is TGTGCCAGCTCACCACTTTACAGGGGCAGGCCGTTTAATTCACCCCTCCACTTT. The chain is built from TRBV18 and TRBJ1-6, with 7 bases lining up with TRBD1. This CDR3 region has 18 residues. Germline CDR1 is KGHSH and CDR2 is LQKENI. Trimming cost V 1 base and J 6 bases; bases outside gene matches: 12.

This clonotype rates as medium-sized. This chain links TRBV11-3 with TRBJ2-1; 11 bases match TRBD2. V lost 5 bases and J lost 1; bases outside the gene matches: 4. Per the germline V gene, CDR1 is SGHNT and CDR2 is YENEEA. The CDR3 covers 16 residues. The CDR3 nucleotides are TGTGCCAGCAGCGACATAGCGGGAGGGTCCTACAATGAGCAGTTCTTC. Protein: CASSDIAGGSYNEQFF. The full variable domain, in which reference TRBV11-3 and TRBJ2-1 provide the parts outside the CDR3, is EAGVVQSPRYKIIEKKQPVAFWCNPISGHNTLYWYLQNLGQGPELLIRYENEEAVDDSQLPKDRFSAERLKGVDSTLKIQPAELGDSAVYLCASSDIAGGSYNEQFFGPGTRLTVL.

There are a few counts of this clonotype. The chain has TRBV11-3 and TRBJ1-3; D is possibly TRBD1 (6 bases). There are 16 residues in the CDR3. V dropped 5 bases and J dropped 0 bases, with 14 bases sitting between them. Germline V gives CDR1 SGHNT, CDR2 YENEEA. CDR3 region: CASSRDRPYSGNTIYF. CDR3 coding DNA: TGTGCCAGCAGCCGCGACAGGCCGTACTCTGGAAACACCATATATTTT.

This clonotype has a count of ten or more. This sequence joins TRBV30 and TRBJ1-1; D ambiguous. The V end was cut by 3 bases, the J end by 1 base, with 15 bases between. The CDR3 is 15 amino acids. From germline, CDR1 is GTSNPN and CDR2 SVGIG (reference sequence). In nucleotides, the CDR3 is TGTGCCTGGAGCTTGGGGTACTTAAAGAACACTGAAGCTTTCTTT. Amino acid sequence: CAWSLGYLKNTEAFF.

This clonotype occurred a few times. The chain uses TRBV7-2 and TRBJ2-5; tentative D call: TRBD1 (6 bases). V shed 6 bases and J shed 2 bases, with 10 bases lying between them. Germline CDR1 SGHTA, CDR2 FQGNSA. This CDR3 is built from 13 residues. CDR3 nucleotides: TGTGCCAGCAGAGGCCAGGGGCAAGAGACCCAGTACTTC. Translation: CASRGQGQETQYF.

This clonotype is classed as medium-sized. The J gene is TRBJ2-5, the V gene TRBV6-5; 8 bases match TRBD1. V trimming: 6 bases; J trimming: 13 bases; junction bases outside the gene matches: 7. This CDR3 has 11 amino acids. The V gene's germline CDR1 is MNHEY and CDR2 SVGAGI. CDR3 region: CASRNLGQAYF. The CDR3 DNA follows: TGTGCCAGCAGGAACCTGGGACAGGCGTACTTC.

This clonotype is medium-sized within its sample. The chain recombines TRBV19 with TRBJ1-2, with unresolved D. This CDR3 comprises 15 residues. CDR1 is LNHDA, CDR2 SQIVND, per germline (reference sequence). V was trimmed by 3 bases and J by 10 bases, leaving 21 bases between them. The CDR3 DNA sequence: TGTGCCAGTAGTATTTCTGTCTCCGGAGTCCTCTTCTACACCTTC. The encoded protein is CASSISVSGVLFYTF.

This clonotype was seen ten or more times. The chain is built from TRBV5-6 and TRBJ1-5; possibly TRBD1 for D (6 bases). The V gene's germline CDR1 is SGHDT and CDR2 YYEEEE. This CDR3 is built from 16 residues. Trimming took off 1 base at V and 5 bases at J, with 16 bases between the two ends. The CDR3 here is CASSLSAGAGYQPQHF. In nucleotides, the CDR3 is TGTGCCAGCAGCTTGTCGGCAGGGGCAGGATATCAGCCCCAGCATTTT.

This clonotype rates as medium-sized. The chain uses TRBV30 and TRBJ2-1, with a tentative D call TRBD2 (5 bases). Germline V CDR1 and CDR2: GTSNPN, SVGIG (reference sequence). V lost 1 base to trimming and J lost 4 bases, with 11 bases between them. The CDR3 sequence is 14 residues long. CDR3 amino acids: CAWSGGSAYNEQFF. The CDR3 DNA is TGTGCCTGGAGTGGAGGGTCCGCATACAATGAGCAGTTCTTC. Looking up the rest from reference TRBV30 and TRBJ2-1 gives the full variable domain: SQTIHQWPATLVQPVGSPLSLECTVEGTSNPNLYWYRQAAGRGLQLLFYSVGIGQISSEVPQNLSASRPQDRQFILSSKKLLLSDSGFYLCAWSGGSAYNEQFFGPGTRLTVL.

This clonotype has only a few counts. The V and J genes are TRBV5-1 and TRBJ2-1; D remains unclear. From germline, CDR1 is SGHRS and CDR2 YFSETQ. The CDR3 runs 15 residues. V gave up 0 bases and J gave up 0 bases, with 7 bases separating them. CDR3 sequence (DNA): TGCGCCAGCAGCTTGGGCGCGAGCTCCTACAATGAGCAGTTCTTC. Its translation is CASSLGASSYNEQFF.

CDR3: CASSQDAQGAYNEQFF. As DNA, the CDR3 is TGTGCCAGCAGCCAAGATGCACAGGGGGCCTACAATGAGCAGTTCTTC. The chain recombines TRBV4-2 with TRBJ2-1; 8 bases map to TRBD1. The CDR3 loop spans 16 amino acids. Per the germline V gene, CDR1 is LGHNA and CDR2 is YNFKEQ. Trimming at V came to 0 bases and at J to 2 bases, leaving 3 bases not matched to a gene.

This chain uses TRBV27 with TRBJ2-5; 10 bases are a match to TRBD2. The CDR3 has 14 residues. Germline CDR1 is MNHEY and CDR2 is SMNVEV (reference sequence). V shed 8 bases and J 4 bases; nucleotides not matched to a gene: 7. The CDR3 DNA follows: TGTGCCAGCGGCATCCTAGCGGGAGCAGAGACCCAGTACTTC. Its protein is CASGILAGAETQYF.

This clonotype is termed medium-sized. The chain carries TRBV5-6 and TRBJ2-7, with TRBD2 matching 10 bases. With 0 bases clipped from V and 4 bases from J, the junction kept 4 bases outside the gene matches. This CDR3 spans 15 amino acids. Germline loops: CDR1 SGHDT, CDR2 YYEEEE. In DNA form, the CDR3 reads TGTGCCAGCAGCTTGGAACTAGCGGGACCGTACGAGCAGTACTTC. It yields the protein CASSLELAGPYEQYF.

The gene calls are TRBV11-3 and TRBJ2-1; 13 bases fit TRBD2. The CDR3 consists of 16 residues. Germline lookup yields CDR1 SGHNT and CDR2 YENEEA. V trimming: 6 bases; J trimming: 7 bases; junction bases outside the gene matches: 9. This CDR3 reads CASRFRTSGSGNEQFF. The CDR3 coding sequence is TGTGCCAGCAGGTTTCGGACTAGCGGGAGCGGGAATGAGCAGTTCTTC.

The chain couples TRBV29-1 to TRBJ1-1; tentative D call: TRBD1 (6 bases). This CDR3 comprises 12 residues. Looked up from germline, CDR1 is SQVTM and CDR2 is ANQGSEA. Trimming took 7 bases from V and 7 from J, leaving 16 bases between them. Here the CDR3 reads CSEGDTSFEAFF. For the CDR3, the DNA is TGCAGCGAAGGGGACACCTCGTTTGAAGCTTTCTTT.

Sample share makes this clonotype medium-sized. The chain joins TRBV6-5 to TRBJ2-5; a possible D gene is TRBD1 (6 bases). Trimming cost V 5 bases and J 3 bases, with 22 bases left between them. Germline V gene sequence: CDR1 MNHEY, CDR2 SVGAGI. The CDR3 is made up of 17 amino acids. Here the CDR3 reads CASSPLGRGNSKETQYF. The CDR3 nucleotides are TGTGCCAGCAGTCCGCTAGGAAGGGGGAATTCAAAAGAGACCCAGTACTTC.

This rearrangement joins TRBV5-5 to TRBJ2-7; 10 bases agree with TRBD2. Germline loops: CDR1 SGHKS, CDR2 YYEKEE (reference sequence). The CDR3 extends over 15 amino acids. With V trimmed by 2 bases and J by 3 bases, 5 bases remained unmatched. CDR3 in amino acids: CASSFGLAEHYEQYF. CDR3 sequence (DNA): TGTGCCAGCAGCTTTGGACTAGCGGAGCACTACGAGCAGTACTTC. The complete variable domain, with remaining parts taken from reference TRBV5-5 and TRBJ2-7, reads DAGVTQSPTHLIKTRGQQVTLRCSPISGHKSVSWYQQVLGQGPQFIFQYYEKEERGRGNFPDRFSARQFPNYSSELNVNALLLGDSALYLCASSFGLAEHYEQYFGPGTRLTVT.